This T cell receptor beta chain was recorded in a study of shared clonotypes between healthy human individuals (dated by TCRdb to the early 2020s). With respect to the entire study: Three men and a couple of women, aged 18 to 49 years, made up the cohort. For each donor, three plates each were used for CD4 naive and CD4 memory, two plates were used for CD8 naive, and one plate was used for CD8 memory. The study deeply sequenced blood TCR repertoires of about five healthy adults to estimate repertoire size and the extent of clonotype sharing between individuals. Libraries were prepared and TCR repertoires were sequenced by different laboratories using diverse techniques, in order to increase sequencing depth and limit assay-specific biases. Each donor's leukapheresis produced roughly between roughly 0.94 and 9.5 billion PBMCs. General conclusions and limits of the study: Compared with non-shared clonotypes, clonotypes shared by all four sorted-subset donors had higher generation probabilities. Incomplete sequencing was indicated by rarefaction of sorted-subset datasets, despite the large sequencing depth. Only blood was sampled, and tissue TCR repertoires likely differ from those in blood. Pairwise subsampling led to the expectation that sequencing depth would affect the degree of clonotype sharing among donors. Because the study included a small number of donors, the genetic and exposure-history diversity represented was limited. Sharing across four donors was observed for 5% to 6.5% of naive CD4, about 3.2% of naive CD8, around 2.5% of memory CD4, and roughly 0.4% of memory CD8 clonotypes. Estimated clonotype richness was generally larger for naive than for memory subsets.

The germline V gene encodes CDR1 SGHRS and CDR2 YFSETQ. The V and J ends are trimmed by 0 bases and 5 bases, leaving 11 bases between them. The CDR3, cysteine through phenylalanine, is 14 amino acids long. Only the CDR3 portion is preserved as DNA: 42 bases, with reading frame beginning at the first base. CD8 naive samples were obtained by positive selection for CCR7 among CD45RO-negative cells, yielding a CD45RA+CCR7+ population from which TemRA cells were excluded. The donors were healthy, HIV-negative adults with no recently reported acute infections or vaccinations. All donors were Caucasian adults living in Nashville, Tennessee, USA. Blood was obtained by leukapheresis, after which PBMCs were separated by Ficoll-Histopaque density gradient centrifugation and cryopreserved in liquid nitrogen vapor phase. Purity and quantity of every magnetically sorted T cell population were checked by analytical flow cytometry. Each sorted fraction had its genomic DNA isolated and then quantified by UV absorbance on a Nanodrop 2000c.

Using the deep immunoSEQ assay, multiplex PCR amplified TCR CDR3 regions from genomic DNA. Genomic DNA extracted from each cell subset was distributed evenly over all wells of several immunoSEQ 96-well plates, and each plate served as one replicate. Each replicate PCR for sorted subsets received around 210 ng genomic DNA, equal to about 30,000 T cell genomes. Purified libraries were quantified with a Qubit 3.0 fluorometer, sized on a Bioanalyzer 2100, and re-quantified with the KAPA Library Quantification kit. Every immunoSEQ 96-well plate was sequenced on a dedicated single-read 150-cycle Illumina NextSeq 550 flow cell. In the original analysis: Because the immunoSEQ output included only junctional sequences and no quality scores, the filtering could not be the same as the filtering used for full-length reads. To assign V/J genes and CDR3, sequences were annotated against IMGT germline references using PyIR, a Python wrapper for IgBLAST v1.9. Reads with weak V/J assignments (E-value above 1e-6), missing CDR3, stop codons, out-of-frame junctions, or ambiguous translated residues were removed. V3J clonotypes were defined as sequences sharing the same inferred V gene, J gene, and CDR3 amino acid sequence. Percentage overlap between repertoires was computed as shared unique clonotypes divided by the size of the smaller repertoire. Three approaches were used to assess repertoire richness: RTK rarefaction, the Chao1 estimator, and Recon v2.1 estimates of unobserved clonotypes. OLGA was used to compute generation probabilities for all TCRbeta clonotypes that the gDNA method yielded from a few donors. TCRdb re-hosts the immuneACCESS table, in-frame sequences only. Its copies lack some clones; in the studies checked, an unresolved V gene accounts for under half of them, and the cause for the rest is not known. The DNA gave D and trimming, while V, J and clone size come from that table. The sample contains approximately 810,000 clones, almost 95% of them found a single time. 24% of the sample comes from the top ten.

This clone appeared once. Its antigen is not yet known. Base qualities are not at hand, and no much larger clone is one base apart. Other DNA sequences in the sample encode the same CDR3. The V and J segments used are TRBV5-1 and TRBJ2-5; confidence is insufficient to name the D gene. This clonotype originated in a man aged 25 to 40 in good health. Input material: naive CD8+ T cells sorted from blood. The sample's cell subset or site, from its label and the paper: CD45RA+CCR7+. The nucleotides are TGCGCCAGCAGCTTGGCCGTAGGCCTGGAGACCCAGTACTTC. This encodes CASSLAVGLETQYF.